The clone carrying this T cell receptor beta chain showed up just a few times. What it binds is not known. Germline CDR1 is GTSNPN and CDR2 is SVGIG (reference sequence). CDR3 size: 14 residues. V lost 3 bases and J 6 bases, leaving 16 bases between the germline ends. This record comes from a study of blood T cells in healthy people across ages. The study's findings and limits: Per-million-T-cell TCR beta diversity fell roughly linearly with age.

Next came a second PCR, run for about 7 to 12 cycles, which used a sample-barcoded 5' primer along with a J-beta primer mix. MiXCR, run by TCRdb on the 5' RACE reads, gives a single entry per CDR3 protein. Among about 600,000 distinct CDR3 sequences listed, about 45% were seen once. Sample donors were healthy Caucasian individuals that came from Russia, aged roughly 6 to 90. The sample taken for sequencing was blood. V usage is TRBV30 and J usage is TRBJ2-3, with a weak D call TRBD1 (6 bases). This sequence originates from an elderly man in good health. The CDR3 here is CAWRQGLRGDTQYF. The CDR3 coding sequence is TGTGCCTGGAGGCAGGGGTTAAGAGGGGATACGCAGTATTTT. Full variable domain (missing parts from reference TRBV30 and TRBJ2-3): SQTIHQWPATLVQPVGSPLSLECTVEGTSNPNLYWYRQAAGRGLQLLFYSVGIGQISSEVPQNLSASRPQDRQFILSSKKLLLSDSGFYLCAWRQGLRGDTQYFGPGTRLTVL.